Listed below are T cell receptor beta chains from one sample, sequenced in a study of shared clonotypes between healthy human individuals. Profiling relied on immunoSEQ multiplex PCR, and the TCRdb table lists in-frame clones only, not all of them. Here the sample spans more than 2,000,000 clones, roughly 93% being singletons. Sequences were obtained from naive CD4+ T cells from PBMCs. These TCRs come from a man aged 18 to 30 in good health. Some clones in this sample may be carry-over from other donors' samples. Each CDR3 is given with its conserved first and last residue. Fields, in order: J gene, D gene, V gene, clone size, CDR3 DNA, CDR3 protein. D genes are given only for firm matches. Clone size is given for some rows only: seen once, a few or many times, or a class if the clone is expanded.

TRBJ2-1 NA TRBV21-1 NA TGTGCCAGCAGAACAGCGGGAGGGCCCTACAATGAGCAGTTCTTC CASRTAGGPYNEQFF
TRBJ2-1 NA TRBV7-9 NA TGTGCCAGCAGCTTCAGGGCGGGTGAGCAGTTCTTC CASSFRAGEQFF
TRBJ1-1 TRBD1 TRBV27 NA TGTGCCAGCAGAAAGACAGGGGCGAACACTGAAGCTTTCTTT CASRKTGANTEAFF
TRBJ1-4 NA TRBV28 NA TGTGCCAGCAGTCCAGTCCAGTTTATAGCCGTAAAACTGTTTTTT CASSPVQFIAVKLFF
TRBJ2-6 NA TRBV10-3 NA TGTGCCATCGGTTCTGGGGCCAACGTCCTGACTTTC CAIGSGANVLTF
TRBJ2-3 TRBD1 TRBV7-9 NA TGTGCCAGCAGCTTAGAGGGGGCCGGCACAGATACGCAGTATTTT CASSLEGAGTDTQYF
TRBJ2-7 TRBD1 TRBV5-1 NA TGCGCCAGCAGCTTGGACAGGGGGCTTTCATACGAGCAGTACTTC CASSLDRGLSYEQYF
TRBJ2-1 NA TRBV19 few TGTGCCAGTAGTATATACAGCCCCAATGAGCAGTTCTTC CASSIYSPNEQFF
TRBJ1-2 NA TRBV5-4 NA TGTGCCAGCAGCATTACCAGAGACTATGGCTACACCTTC CASSITRDYGYTF
TRBJ2-2 TRBD1 TRBV7-7 NA TGTGCCAGCAGCCCCGGACAGGGGGCCACCGGGGAGCTGTTTTTT CASSPGQGATGELFF
TRBJ2-1 NA TRBV28 NA TGTGCCAGCAGTTTATTAGGGGGAAGCTCCTACAATGAGCAGTTCTTC CASSLLGGSSYNEQFF
TRBJ2-1 TRBD2 TRBV7-9 NA TGTGCCAGCAGCCCCCGGCCCAGCGGGAGGTCCAATGAGCAGTTCTTC CASSPRPSGRSNEQFF
TRBJ2-1 NA TRBV5-4 NA TGTGCCAGCAGCTTTGGCTCCTACAATGAGCAGTTCTTC CASSFGSYNEQFF
TRBJ1-1 NA TRBV11-2 NA TGTGCCAGCAGCTTAACAGTGCCGATGAACACTGAAGCTTTCTTT CASSLTVPMNTEAFF
TRBJ1-5 NA TRBV28 NA TGTGCCAGCAGTTTAACTCTTAGCAATCAGCCCCAGCATTTT CASSLTLSNQPQHF
TRBJ2-2 TRBD1 TRBV5-1 once TGCGCCAGCAGCAACTCAGGGGGCGCCACCGGGGAGCTGTTTTTT CASSNSGGATGELFF